Following are 27 T cell receptor beta chains from one sample sequenced in a study of T cells in Graves' hyperthyroidism and ophthalmopathy. RNA transcripts gave rise to amplified TCR beta CDR3 regions. First-round RT-PCR with HTBI primers amplified the TCR CDR3 region. Each CDR3 protein gets one entry after TCRdb re-called the multiplex PCR reads with MiXCR. The data contain hundreds of thousands of distinct CDR3 sequences, more than 13% of them seen just once; the ten biggest clones take up approximately 32%. Specimen: blood. Every receptor here comes from a woman aged 25 to 45 with Graves' hyperthyroidism.

This clonotype was detected many times. This rearrangement joins TRBV3-1 to TRBJ2-3; D is unresolved. This CDR3 is built from 16 residues. The V end was cut by 1 base, the J end by 2 bases, with 13 bases between. The germline V gene has CDR1 LGHDT and CDR2 YNNKEL (reference sequence). The CDR3 loop is CASSQASSGYTDTQYF. In DNA form, the CDR3 reads TGTGCCAGCAGCCAAGCCTCTTCCGGATACACAGATACGCAGTATTTT.

The V call is TRBV4-1, the J call TRBJ1-2, with D unresolved. Trimming removed 3 bases at V and 8 bases at J, with 10 bases between. The germline V gene has CDR1 MGHRA and CDR2 YSYEKL. The CDR3 totals 12 residues. CDR3 nucleotides: TGCGCCAGCAGCCATCAAACGGGAGGCTACACCTTC. Protein: CASSHQTGGYTF.

This clonotype has a count of ten or more. The chain is built from TRBV18 and TRBJ1-6; possibly TRBD1 for D (5 bases). Germline V gene data show CDR1 as KGHSH and CDR2 as LQKENI. This CDR3 has 14 residues. Between the trimmed V and J ends, which lost 4 bases and 7 bases, there was a span of 11 bases. CDR3 coding DNA: TGTGCCAGCTCACGAGGCAGGGTCAATTCACCCCTCCACTTT. This translates into CASSRGRVNSPLHF.

This clonotype appeared many times. The V call is TRBV10-3, the J call TRBJ2-7, with TRBD1 matching over 7 bases. V shed 7 bases and J 0 bases; nucleotides not matched to a gene: 12. From germline, CDR1 is ENHRY and CDR2 SYGVKD. The CDR3 covers 16 residues. The CDR3 coding sequence is TGTGCCATCACCTCGAAGGACAGGACGAGCTCCTACGAGCAGTACTTC. It specifies CAITSKDRTSSYEQYF.

Notes on this clonotype: Possible read error: a much larger clone is one base away. This chain uses TRBV9 with TRBJ1-1; D unresolved. The CDR3 loop spans 15 amino acids. V lost 4 bases and J lost 1, with 14 bases in between. The germline V gene encodes CDR1 SGDLS and CDR2 YYNGEE. CDR3: CASSPQIQRNTEAFF. DNA for the CDR3: TGTGCCAGCAGCCCTCAAATACAGAGGAACACTGAAGCTTTCTTT.

The V gene is TRBV7-6, the J gene TRBJ1-5, with TRBD1 as a possible D gene (5 bases). This CDR3 is 17 amino acids long. The V and J ends lost 5 bases and 0 bases respectively, with 17 bases between them. Germline CDR1 SGHVS, CDR2 FNYEAQ. CDR3 region: CASSGGQGLNSNQPQHF. The DNA of the CDR3 is TGTGCCAGCAGCGGTGGGCAGGGACTAAATAGCAATCAGCCCCAGCATTTT.

In regard to this clonotype: Likely a read error: the CDR3 ends without its conserved phenylalanine or tryptophan. The J gene is TRBJ2-5, the V gene TRBV20-1; 11 nucleotides match TRBD2. CDR3 length equals 18 residues. The V gene's germline CDR1 is DFQATT and CDR2 SNEGSKA (reference sequence). Unmatched junction bases numbered 14, after V lost 4 bases and J lost 1 base. CDR3 nucleotides: TGCAGTGCTACGAGGGGGACTAGCGGAGACCTGGCCCAAGAGACCCAGTACTCC. Protein sequence: CSATRGTSGDLAQETQYS.

A single count supports this clonotype. The V and J genes are TRBV24-1 and TRBJ1-5; D is unclear. Germline V gene data show CDR1 as KGHDR and CDR2 as SFDVKD. CDR3 length: 15 residues. V lost 3 bases to trimming and J lost 0 bases, with 8 bases between them. The DNA of the CDR3 is TGTGCCACCAGTGATAAACGGTATAGCAATCAGCCCCAGCATTTT. This codes for CATSDKRYSNQPQHF.

This clonotype has more than one count but fewer than ten. The rearrangement links TRBV30 to TRBJ1-1; 7 nucleotides agree with TRBD1. V shed 1 base and J 1 base; nucleotides not matched to a gene: 3. Per the germline V gene, CDR1 is GTSNPN and CDR2 is SVGIG (reference sequence). The CDR3 runs 14 residues. The CDR3 spells CAWSAGTANTEAFF. The CDR3 bases are TGTGCCTGGAGTGCCGGGACAGCGAACACTGAAGCTTTCTTT.

The CDR3 protein is CASRKGGVYNEQFF. The CDR3 DNA follows: TGTGCCAGCAGAAAAGGGGGCGTCTACAATGAGCAGTTCTTC. V usage is TRBV6-4 and J usage is TRBJ2-1, with 7 nucleotides matching TRBD1. This CDR3 is built from 14 residues. With 6 bases clipped from V and 3 bases from J, the junction kept 5 bases outside the gene matches. Per germline, CDR1 MRHNA and CDR2 SNTAGT.

This chain connects TRBV5-1 to TRBJ2-5; 7 bases are a match to TRBD1. Per germline, CDR1 SGHRS and CDR2 YFSETQ. The CDR3 consists of 15 residues. V was clipped by 4 bases and J by 5 bases; unmatched bases: 11. CDR3 in amino acids: CASSRDRVLSETQYF. In DNA form, the CDR3 reads TGCGCCAGCAGCAGAGACAGGGTCCTCTCGGAGACCCAGTACTTC.

The chain links TRBV12-3 or TRBV12-4 to TRBJ1-5, with 9 bases matching TRBD1. V was pared by 5 bases and J by 1 base, with 24 bases of the junction left unmatched. The CDR3 consists of 22 residues. CDR3 sequence: CASSPAIPTGGRGGRSNQPQHF. The CDR3 DNA is TGTGCCAGCAGTCCCGCAATACCGACAGGGGGACGGGGGGGGAGGAGCAATCAGCCCCAGCATTTT.

In its sample, this clonotype was seen once. J is TRBJ2-1 and V is TRBV24-1, with TRBD2 matching over 7 bases. V lost 4 bases to trimming and J lost 4 bases; unmatched junction nucleotides: 6. The CDR3 covers 15 residues. Germline-derived CDR1 and CDR2 are KGHDR and SFDVKD. This chain's CDR3 is CATSDLADEYNEQFF. Here the CDR3 DNA reads TGTGCCACCAGTGACCTAGCGGATGAATACAATGAGCAGTTCTTC.

In this sample, this clonotype turned up many times. The gene calls are TRBV28 and TRBJ2-7; 7 bases align to TRBD1. The CDR3 contains 16 residues. Germline V gene data show CDR1 as MDHEN and CDR2 as SYDVKM. V shed 5 bases, J shed 3 bases, and the junction held 13 bases outside the gene matches. The CDR3 DNA reads as TGTGCCAGCAGTCCATCCCCGGGACAGAGTCACTACGAGCAGTACTTC. The encoded protein is CASSPSPGQSHYEQYF.

This clonotype came up a few times. The gene calls are TRBV29-1 and TRBJ2-2, with TRBD2 matching over 9 bases. The CDR3 is 17 residues long. Germline V gene lookup returns CDR1 SQVTM and CDR2 ANQGSEA. V dropped 1 base and J dropped 4; count of bases not matched to a gene: 10. CDR3 protein: CSVEATQAGGFTGELFF. The CDR3 nucleotides read TGCAGCGTTGAAGCTACGCAAGCGGGAGGTTTCACCGGGGAGCTGTTTTTT.

The sample holds one count of this clonotype. The chain combines TRBV7-8 with TRBJ2-3; 8 bases map to TRBD2. J was trimmed by 2 bases and V by 10 bases; bases with no gene match: 14. The germline V gene encodes CDR1 SGHVS and CDR2 FQNEAQ. The length of the CDR3 is 16 residues. The CDR3 DNA sequence: TGTGCCATTGAACGGAACGGGGGGGAATACACAGATACGCAGTATTTT. This sequence encodes CAIERNGGEYTDTQYF. Supplemented by reference TRBV7-8 and TRBJ2-3, the full variable domain reads GAGVSQSPRYKVAKRGQDVALRCDPISGHVSLFWYQQALGQGPEFLTYFQNEAQLDKSGLPSDRFFAERPEGSVSTLKIQRTQQEDSAVYLCAIERNGGEYTDTQYFGPGTRLTVL.

This clonotype showed up many times. The V gene is TRBV28, the J gene TRBJ1-1; D perhaps matches TRBD1 (6 bases). This CDR3 has 15 amino acids. The V and J ends lost 5 bases and 7 bases respectively, with 20 bases between them. The germline gives CDR1 MDHEN, CDR2 SYDVKM. This CDR3 is CASSGTRGRTSEAFF. The CDR3, as DNA: TGTGCCAGCAGTGGAACCAGGGGAAGGACTAGTGAAGCTTTCTTT. Full variable domain (missing parts from reference TRBV28 and TRBJ1-1): DVKVTQSSRYLVKRTGEKVFLECVQDMDHENMFWYRQDPGLGLRLIYFSYDVKMKEKGDIPEGYSVSREKKERFSLILESASTNQTSMYLCASSGTRGRTSEAFFGQGTRLTVV.

The J gene is TRBJ2-7, the V gene TRBV6-1; 10 bases map to TRBD2. V trimming: 4 bases; J trimming: 4 bases; junction bases outside the gene matches: 4. CDR3 length: 14 amino acids. CDR1 MNHNS and CDR2 SASEGT come from the germline V gene. CDR3 residues: CASSAPSGSYEQYF. In DNA form, the CDR3 reads TGTGCCAGCAGTGCTCCTAGCGGGAGTTACGAGCAGTACTTC.

This clonotype has a handful of counts. V is TRBV19 and J is TRBJ1-1, with D maybe TRBD1 (5 bases). This CDR3 has 16 residues. Trimming took off 4 bases at V and 0 bases at J, with 15 bases between the two ends. Germline CDR1 and CDR2: LNHDA and SQIVND (reference sequence). CDR3 protein: CASSTPSTVMNTEAFF. The CDR3 DNA reads as TGTGCCAGTAGTACACCCTCGACAGTTATGAACACTGAAGCTTTCTTT.

V is TRBV9 and J is TRBJ1-1; tentatively, D is TRBD1 (6 bases). This CDR3 region has 17 residues. Per the germline V gene, CDR1 is SGDLS and CDR2 is YYNGEE. Trimming took 0 bases from V and 3 from J, leaving 18 bases between them. The CDR3 spells CASSVGISEGVDTEAFF. For the CDR3, the DNA is TGTGCCAGCAGCGTAGGGATCTCGGAGGGGGTGGACACTGAAGCTTTCTTT.

This clonotype was recorded at least ten times. The V call is TRBV2, the J call TRBJ1-6; D gene uncertain. The germline V gene has CDR1 SNHLY and CDR2 FYNNEI. Trimming removed 2 bases at V and 9 bases at J, with 8 bases between. The CDR3 has 13 residues. The CDR3 bases are TGTGCCAGCAGTGAACTTCCGGTTTCACCCCTCCACTTT. As protein: CASSELPVSPLHF.

This clonotype has at least ten counts. The genes are TRBV12-3 or TRBV12-4 and TRBJ1-5; perhaps TRBD1 as D (6 bases). V was clipped by 3 bases and J by 1 base, with 7 bases between them. The CDR3 consists of 14 residues. Here the CDR3 DNA reads TGTGCCAGCAGTTTTGGACAGAGCAATCAGCCCCAGCATTTT. The encoded protein is CASSFGQSNQPQHF.

Many counts were recorded for this clonotype. The chain recombines TRBV12-3 or TRBV12-4 with TRBJ1-5, with 12 bases aligning to TRBD1. CDR3 length: 17 amino acids. Trimming removed 6 bases from V and 4 bases from J; junction bases left unmatched: 10. The CDR3 protein is CASSSAGTGGLNQPQHF. For the CDR3, the DNA is TGTGCCAGCAGCAGCGCCGGGACAGGGGGCTTGAATCAGCCCCAGCATTTT.

Ten or more counts support this clonotype. The chain uses TRBV2 and TRBJ2-7; 8 bases are a match to TRBD2. The J segment lost 4 bases and the V segment lost 7 bases, leaving 15 bases of the junction unmatched. From germline, CDR1 is SNHLY and CDR2 FYNNEI. The CDR3 sequence is 16 residues long. The CDR3 spells CASTKGMGLGTYEQYF. The CDR3 coding sequence is TGTGCCAGCACCAAAGGGATGGGACTAGGGACTTACGAGCAGTACTTC.

Only one count was recorded for this clonotype. The J gene is TRBJ1-1, the V gene TRBV6-1; D remains unclear. This CDR3 contains 14 residues. Trimming stripped 6 bases from V and 3 bases from J, with 14 bases between. Germline V gene data show CDR1 as MNHNS and CDR2 as SASEGT. In DNA, the CDR3 is TGTGCCAGCAGCCCCCAGCAGGCTCACACTGAAGCTTTCTTT. Residues: CASSPQQAHTEAFF.

The CDR3 here is CASMIFGAGANVLTF. The DNA of the CDR3 is TGTGCCAGTATGATTTTCGGGGCTGGGGCCAACGTCCTGACTTTC. The gene calls are TRBV19 and TRBJ2-6; the D gene is possibly TRBD2 (5 bases). The CDR3 spans 15 residues. Trimming cost V 7 bases and J 2 bases, with 12 bases left between them. In germline, CDR1 is LNHDA, CDR2 SQIVND (reference sequence).

V and J are TRBV19 and TRBJ2-1, with 12 bases aligning to TRBD2. Losses at the gene ends were 7 bases for V and 8 bases for J; bases not matched to a gene: 18. Germline V CDR1 and CDR2: LNHDA, SQIVND (reference sequence). This CDR3 comprises 18 residues. The CDR3 here is CASTPVRGRTSGIHEQFF. The CDR3 bases are TGTGCCAGTACCCCGGTGAGGGGGCGGACTAGCGGGATCCATGAGCAGTTCTTC. The entire variable domain, with the rest obtained from reference TRBV19 and TRBJ2-1, is as follows: DGGITQSPKYLFRKEGQNVTLSCEQNLNHDAMYWYRQDPGQGLRLIYYSQIVNDFQKGDIAEGYSVSREKKESFPLTVTSAQKNPTAFYLCASTPVRGRTSGIHEQFFGPGTRLTVL.